This passage covers 17 T cell receptor beta chains from one sample sequenced in a study of shared clonotypes between healthy human individuals. The repertoire was sequenced with immunoSEQ multiplex PCR; TCRdb's copy has only in-frame clones and lacks some. This repertoire shows 2,500,000 or so clones, about nine tenths found once; its top ten account for about 0.36%. Material: naive CD4+ T cells from PBMCs. Subset: CD45RA+ positively selected. These receptors all stem from a man in his late teens or twenties in good health. Some clones in this sample may be carry-over from other donors' samples.

The rearrangement uses TRBV28 and TRBJ1-2, with D tentatively TRBD1 (5 bases). The CDR3 is made up of 14 amino acids. The germline V and J ends were trimmed by 3 bases and 3 bases, with 11 bases remaining between them. Germline CDR1 reads MDHEN; CDR2 reads SYDVKM. The CDR3 DNA sequence: TGTGCCAGCAGTTTTCAAGGCAGGGACTATGGCTACACCTTC. Its protein is CASSFQGRDYGYTF.

This chain connects TRBV18 to TRBJ2-5; no clear D gene. In germline, CDR1 is KGHSH, CDR2 LQKENI. Trimming stripped 0 bases from V and 4 bases from J, with 6 bases between. The CDR3 length is 13 residues. The CDR3 DNA is TGTGCCAGCTCACCACCCTTGAGAGAGACCCAGTACTTC. This codes for CASSPPLRETQYF.

This clone was recorded once. This chain joins TRBV4-1 and TRBJ2-7; 10 nucleotides agree with TRBD2. This CDR3 contains 19 residues. In germline, CDR1 is MGHRA, CDR2 YSYEKL. V shed 1 base, J shed 5 bases, and the junction held 17 bases outside the gene matches. The CDR3 loop is CASSQVWAGVTSGRDEQYF. The CDR3 coding sequence is TGCGCCAGCAGCCAAGTTTGGGCGGGGGTGACTAGCGGGCGAGACGAGCAGTACTTC.

For this clone: Within the sample, other DNA sequences also encode this same CDR3. The rearrangement joins TRBV7-2 to TRBJ2-4; D gene uncertain. This CDR3 region has 14 residues. Between the trimmed V and J ends, which lost 2 bases and 0 bases, there was a span of 5 bases. CDR1 SGHTA and CDR2 FQGNSA come from the germline V gene. CDR3 bases: TGTGCCAGCAGCTTAATTCTAGCCAAAAACATTCAGTACTTC. Translation gives CASSLILAKNIQYF.

The chain has TRBV5-1 and TRBJ2-3; unclear D gene. Germline lookup yields CDR1 SGHRS and CDR2 YFSETQ. This CDR3 spans 14 amino acids. The germline V and J ends were trimmed by 4 bases and 2 bases, with 11 bases remaining between them. The CDR3 DNA is TGCGCCAGCAGCGCCGACCACCCCACAGATACGCAGTATTTT. Translating it yields CASSADHPTDTQYF.

The chain combines TRBV2 with TRBJ2-1; D might be TRBD1 (5 bases). Germline CDR1 is SNHLY and CDR2 is FYNNEI. CDR3 size: 13 residues. V was pared by 10 bases and J by 6 bases, with 16 bases between. The CDR3 sequence is CATRQHPGNEQFF. The CDR3 DNA is TGTGCCACCCGACAGCACCCAGGCAATGAGCAGTTCTTC.

Remarks on this clone: This same CDR3 is encoded by further DNA sequences in the sample. The chain uses TRBV5-1 and TRBJ2-1; no clear D gene. From germline, CDR1 is SGHRS and CDR2 YFSETQ. V lost 0 bases and J lost 4, with 8 bases in between. The CDR3 is made up of 14 amino acids. CDR3: CASSLEQGYNEQFF. The CDR3 DNA follows: TGCGCCAGCAGCTTGGAGCAAGGGTACAATGAGCAGTTCTTC.

The V and J genes are TRBV28 and TRBJ1-1, with TRBD1 matching over 8 bases. Germline V gene sequence: CDR1 MDHEN, CDR2 SYDVKM. V shed 7 bases, J shed 5 bases, and the junction held 15 bases outside the gene matches. The CDR3 contains 16 residues. The CDR3 DNA follows: TGTGCCAGCAACCCTCGTCGGGCAGGGGGCATAACTGAAGCTTTCTTT. It specifies CASNPRRAGGITEAFF.

Details on this clone: At the DNA level, this CDR3 is encoded by other sequences in the same sample as well. This rearrangement joins TRBV28 to TRBJ1-1; 7 nucleotides line up with TRBD1. The CDR3 totals 12 residues. Germline values: CDR1 MDHEN, CDR2 SYDVKM. V gave up 6 bases and J gave up 7 bases; unmatched junction bases: 5. The CDR3 loop reads CASSLRQGEAFF. DNA for the CDR3: TGTGCCAGCAGCCTCCGACAGGGTGAAGCTTTCTTT.

This chain uses TRBV28 with TRBJ2-5, with 8 bases that match TRBD2. Germline V gene lookup returns CDR1 MDHEN and CDR2 SYDVKM. The CDR3 extends over 15 amino acids. V trimming: 6 bases; J trimming: 4 bases; junction bases outside the gene matches: 10. The CDR3 loop reads CASSTSGRVGETQYF. The CDR3 DNA follows: TGTGCCAGCAGCACCAGCGGGAGAGTAGGAGAGACCCAGTACTTC.

The rearrangement joins TRBV5-8 to TRBJ2-1, with a weak D call TRBD1 (7 bases). There are 16 residues in the CDR3. The V and J ends lost 4 bases and 2 bases respectively, with 16 bases between them. Germline V gene lookup returns CDR1 SGHTS and CDR2 YDEGEE. DNA of the CDR3: TGTGCCAGCAGCGGGGGGTGGGACAGCACCTACAATGAGCAGTTCTTC. Protein sequence: CASSGGWDSTYNEQFF. The whole variable domain, remainder taken from reference TRBV5-8 and TRBJ2-1, is EAGVTQSPTHLIKTRGQQATLRCSPISGHTSVYWYQQALGLGLQFLLWYDEGEERNRGNFPPRFSGRQFPNYSSELNVNALELEDSALYLCASSGGWDSTYNEQFFGPGTRLTVL.

This clone was found once. The chain employs TRBV7-4 and TRBJ2-5; 16 nucleotides line up with TRBD2. CDR3 length equals 18 residues. The V segment lost 6 bases and the J segment 5 bases; nucleotides outside the gene matches: 12. Per germline, CDR1 SGHVT and CDR2 SQSDAQ. The CDR3 coding sequence is TGTGCCAGCAGGACGGGACTAGCGGGAGGGCCAGTGGGGGAGACCCAGTACTTC. It encodes CASRTGLAGGPVGETQYF.

The chain uses TRBV7-9 and TRBJ2-1, with D perhaps matching TRBD1 or TRBD2 (5 bases each). CDR1 SEHNR and CDR2 FQNEAQ come from the germline V gene (reference sequence). The CDR3 spans 14 residues. Trimming shortened V by 7 bases and J by 3 bases, and 13 bases separated the two germline ends. The CDR3 DNA is TGTGCCAGCACCGAGGGGCACCTCTACAATGAGCAGTTCTTC. Amino acid sequence: CASTEGHLYNEQFF.

The gene calls are TRBV4-2 and TRBJ2-2; D perhaps matches TRBD1 (6 bases). The germline V gene encodes CDR1 LGHNA and CDR2 YNFKEQ. V lost 1 base, J lost 0 bases, and 6 bases lay in between. The length of the CDR3 is 15 residues. Written as DNA, the CDR3 is TGTGCCAGCAGCCAAGGACAGGCGAACACCGGGGAGCTGTTTTTT. This encodes CASSQGQANTGELFF.

V and J are TRBV28 and TRBJ2-7; D gene unclear. The CDR3 runs to 14 residues. Trimming pared 3 bases from V and 7 bases from J, leaving 16 bases between. Per germline, CDR1 MDHEN and CDR2 SYDVKM. CDR3 nucleotide sequence: TGTGCCAGCAGTTTCGAGTCCCCTAGTCTTGAGCAGTACTTC. This encodes CASSFESPSLEQYF.

J is TRBJ2-5 and V is TRBV9; 12 bases agree with TRBD2. Germline V gene sequence: CDR1 SGDLS, CDR2 YYNGEE. The CDR3 length is 15 residues. V shed 4 bases, J shed 5 bases, and the junction held 6 bases outside the gene matches. The CDR3 reads CASSPTSGSWETQYF. The CDR3 DNA reads TGTGCCAGCAGCCCGACTAGCGGGAGTTGGGAGACCCAGTACTTC.

This chain links TRBV30 with TRBJ1-5; unclear D gene. Germline CDR1 GTSNPN, CDR2 SVGIG (reference sequence). CDR3 length equals 13 residues. The V end was cut by 2 bases, the J end by 4 bases, with 9 bases between. CDR3 protein: CAWSSGENQPQHF. The CDR3 DNA is TGTGCCTGGAGTTCCGGGGAAAATCAGCCCCAGCATTTT. Full variable domain (remainder filled in from reference TRBV30 and TRBJ1-5): SQTIHQWPATLVQPVGSPLSLECTVEGTSNPNLYWYRQAAGRGLQLLFYSVGIGQISSEVPQNLSASRPQDRQFILSSKKLLLSDSGFYLCAWSSGENQPQHFGDGTRLSIL.